The present entry profiles one T cell receptor beta chain with its context. The sample belongs to a study of blood T cell repertoires in COVID-19. Study information: T cells, B-cell-depleted T cells, or PBMCs provided the cDNA or gDNA that served as material.

Source study methods: Estimated nucleated cell counts came from reference gene primer amplification. Using immunoSEQ multiplex PCR, the repertoire was profiled, and TCRdb retains in-frame clones only, with some absent. The D gene and trimming were derived from the DNA, and the V and J assignments and clone size from that table. The table has some 350,000 clones, around 91% seen once. Germline V gene data show CDR1 as MNHEY and CDR2 as SVGEGT. The CDR3 consists of 14 residues. Trimming cost V 4 bases and J 7 bases, with 16 bases left between them. The sequenced sample was peripheral blood. J is TRBJ2-5 and V is TRBV6-2 or TRBV6-3, with a weak D call TRBD2 (6 bases). This TCR came from a woman aged 18-29 years who had recovered from COVID-19. The CDR3 region has the DNA TGTGCCAGCAGTTTGGGACTTAGCTCCGGGACCCAGTACTTC. As protein: CASSLGLSSGTQYF.